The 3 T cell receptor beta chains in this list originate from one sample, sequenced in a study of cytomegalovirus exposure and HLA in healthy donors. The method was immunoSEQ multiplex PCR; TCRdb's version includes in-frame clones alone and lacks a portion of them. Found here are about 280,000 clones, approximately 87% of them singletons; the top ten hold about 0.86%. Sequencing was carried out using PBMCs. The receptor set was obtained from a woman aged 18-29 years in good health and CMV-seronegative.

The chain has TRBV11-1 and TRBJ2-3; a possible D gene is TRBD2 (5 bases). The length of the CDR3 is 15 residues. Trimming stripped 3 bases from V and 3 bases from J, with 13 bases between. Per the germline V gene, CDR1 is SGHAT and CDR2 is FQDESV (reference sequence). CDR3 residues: CASSFLRLATDTQYF. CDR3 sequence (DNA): TGTGCCAGCAGCTTTCTTAGGCTAGCAACAGATACGCAGTATTTT.

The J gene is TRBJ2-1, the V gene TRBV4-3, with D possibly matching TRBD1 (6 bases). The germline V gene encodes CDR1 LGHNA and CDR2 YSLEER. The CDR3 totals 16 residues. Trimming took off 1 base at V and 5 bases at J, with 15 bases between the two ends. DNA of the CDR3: TGCGCCAGCAGCCAAGCTGGTGCAGGGGTGCACAATGAGCAGTTCTTC. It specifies CASSQAGAGVHNEQFF.

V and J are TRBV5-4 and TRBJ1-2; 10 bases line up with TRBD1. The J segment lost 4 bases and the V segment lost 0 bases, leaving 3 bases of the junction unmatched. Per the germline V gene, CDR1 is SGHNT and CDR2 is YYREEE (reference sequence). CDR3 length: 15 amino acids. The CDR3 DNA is TGTGCCAGCAGCTTGGGTGGGACAGGGGTCTATGGCTACACCTTC. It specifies CASSLGGTGVYGYTF.